A selection of T cell receptor beta chains follows, all from one sample in a study of blood T cells in healthy people across ages. MiXCR, applied by TCRdb to the 5' RACE reads, yields one record per CDR3 protein. The sample lists some 1.5 million distinct CDR3 sequences, approximately 43% occurring once. The material sequenced was blood. Receptor source: a woman aged 18-29 years in good health. Each CDR3 is given with its conserved first and last residue. The order of the fields is CDR3 protein, CDR3 DNA, V gene, clone size, D gene, J gene. The D gene is left open where the match is weak. Clone size appears in some rows only: once, few, many, or a class for an expanded clone.

CDR3aa: CASSVEKGSWPETQYF
CDR3nt: TGTGCCAGCAGCGTAGAAAAGGGGAGCTGGCCAGAGACCCAGTACTTC
v_gene: TRBV9
abundance: .
d_gene: .
j_gene: TRBJ2-5

CDR3aa: CASSPPSGDEQYF
CDR3nt: TGTGCCAGCTCACCACCGAGCGGGGACGAGCAGTACTTC
v_gene: TRBV18
abundance: .
d_gene: TRBD2
j_gene: TRBJ2-7

CDR3aa: CASRPTGSYGYTF
CDR3nt: TGTGCCAGCAGGCCAACAGGGTCCTATGGCTACACCTTC
v_gene: TRBV7-2
abundance: many
d_gene: .
j_gene: TRBJ1-2

CDR3aa: CASRGQGHYEQYF
CDR3nt: TGTGCCAGCAGAGGACAGGGACACTACGAGCAGTACTTC
v_gene: TRBV27
abundance: .
d_gene: TRBD1
j_gene: TRBJ2-7

CDR3aa: CASSSTYGYGYTF
CDR3nt: TGTGCCAGCAGCTCAACTTACGGCTATGGCTACACCTTC
v_gene: TRBV7-9
abundance: few
d_gene: .
j_gene: TRBJ1-2

CDR3aa: CASSSGPHAYEQYF
CDR3nt: TGTGCCAGCAGCTCGGGACCCCACGCCTACGAGCAGTACTTC
v_gene: TRBV7-2
abundance: few
d_gene: .
j_gene: TRBJ2-7

CDR3aa: CAISAGVNTEAFF
CDR3nt: TGTGCCATCAGTGCAGGGGTGAACACTGAAGCTTTCTTT
v_gene: TRBV10-3
abundance: few
d_gene: .
j_gene: TRBJ1-1

CDR3aa: CASSKSRSSPPLHF
CDR3nt: TGTGCCAGCAGCAAAAGCCGATCATCTCCACCCCTCCACTTT
v_gene: TRBV21-1
abundance: .
d_gene: .
j_gene: TRBJ1-6

CDR3aa: CASSLGGAPGLSTDTQYF
CDR3nt: TGTGCCAGCAGCTTAGGGGGGGCCCCGGGACTTAGCACAGATACGCAGTATTTT
v_gene: TRBV7-2
abundance: few
d_gene: .
j_gene: TRBJ2-3

CDR3aa: CASSLARDANYGYTF
CDR3nt: TGTGCCAGCAGCTTAGCGCGGGACGCTAACTATGGCTACACCTTC
v_gene: TRBV7-9
abundance: .
d_gene: .
j_gene: TRBJ1-2

CDR3aa: CASSLLGTSIEQFF
CDR3nt: TGTGCCAGCAGCTTATTGGGGACTAGCATAGAGCAGTTCTTC
v_gene: TRBV7-9
abundance: .
d_gene: TRBD2
j_gene: TRBJ2-1

CDR3aa: CSVRTTLNTGELFF
CDR3nt: TGCAGCGTTCGAACTACCCTAAACACCGGGGAGCTGTTTTTT
v_gene: TRBV29-1
abundance: .
d_gene: .
j_gene: TRBJ2-2

CDR3aa: CSASSGETQYF
CDR3nt: TGCAGTGCTAGTTCGGGGGAGACCCAGTACTTC
v_gene: TRBV20-1
abundance: few
d_gene: .
j_gene: TRBJ2-5

CDR3aa: CSVERAGGYGYTF
CDR3nt: TGCAGCGTTGAAAGGGCAGGCGGCTATGGCTACACCTTC
v_gene: TRBV29-1
abundance: .
d_gene: .
j_gene: TRBJ1-2

CDR3aa: CASSDKPYSNQPQHF
CDR3nt: TGTGCCAGTTCCGACAAGCCATATAGCAATCAGCCCCAGCATTTT
v_gene: TRBV2
abundance: .
d_gene: .
j_gene: TRBJ1-5

CDR3aa: CASSLQVLGDTQYF
CDR3nt: TGTGCCAGCAGCTTACAAGTTTTGGGGGATACGCAGTATTTT
v_gene: TRBV7-2
abundance: .
d_gene: .
j_gene: TRBJ2-3

CDR3aa: CASRAGTGSTGELFF
CDR3nt: TGTGCCAGCAGGGCCGGGACAGGGTCCACCGGGGAGCTGTTTTTT
v_gene: TRBV7-8
abundance: few
d_gene: TRBD1
j_gene: TRBJ2-2

CDR3aa: CASSPARGRADTQYF
CDR3nt: TGTGCCAGCAGCCCTGCCAGGGGACGCGCAGATACGCAGTATTTT
v_gene: TRBV12-3/TRBV12-4
abundance: .
d_gene: .
j_gene: TRBJ2-3

CDR3aa: CAIRRQGSSGNTIYF
CDR3nt: TGTGCCATCAGAAGACAGGGATCGTCTGGAAACACCATATATTTT
v_gene: TRBV10-3
abundance: once
d_gene: TRBD1
j_gene: TRBJ1-3

CDR3aa: CASSYISTDTQYF
CDR3nt: TGTGCCAGCAGTTACATCAGCACAGATACGCAGTATTTT
v_gene: TRBV6-6
abundance: once
d_gene: .
j_gene: TRBJ2-3

CDR3aa: CASSQDLGTSQHF
CDR3nt: TGCGCCAGCAGCCAAGATCTGGGTACCTCCCAGCATTTT
v_gene: TRBV4-1
abundance: .
d_gene: .
j_gene: TRBJ1-5

CDR3aa: CASSQDWPSGYNEQFF
CDR3nt: TGCGCCAGCAGCCAAGATTGGCCTAGCGGCTACAATGAGCAGTTCTTC
v_gene: TRBV4-1
abundance: .
d_gene: TRBD2
j_gene: TRBJ2-1

CDR3aa: CASSQVRTGNTEAFF
CDR3nt: TGTGCCAGCAGCCAAGTACGGACCGGGAACACTGAAGCTTTCTTT
v_gene: TRBV14
abundance: .
d_gene: .
j_gene: TRBJ1-1

CDR3aa: CSASGQPIYGYTF
CDR3nt: TGCAGTGCTAGTGGCCAGCCCATCTATGGCTACACCTTC
v_gene: TRBV20-1
abundance: .
d_gene: .
j_gene: TRBJ1-2

CDR3aa: CASSVSPSGRANTGELFF
CDR3nt: TGTGCCAGCAGCGTATCCCCCTCCGGCAGGGCGAACACCGGGGAGCTGTTTTTT
v_gene: TRBV9
abundance: .
d_gene: .
j_gene: TRBJ2-2

CDR3aa: CASSHPGQGKEKLFF
CDR3nt: TGTGCCAGCAGCCATCCGGGACAGGGGAAAGAAAAACTGTTTTTT
v_gene: TRBV14
abundance: .
d_gene: TRBD1
j_gene: TRBJ1-4

CDR3aa: CASSPKPGQHF
CDR3nt: TGTGCCAGCAGTCCTAAGCCGGGCCAGCATTTT
v_gene: TRBV12-3/TRBV12-4
abundance: few
d_gene: .
j_gene: TRBJ1-5

CDR3aa: CSVGGQLYQETQYF
CDR3nt: TGCAGCGTCGGAGGACAGTTGTACCAAGAGACCCAGTACTTC
v_gene: TRBV29-1
abundance: .
d_gene: .
j_gene: TRBJ2-5

CDR3aa: CATSTSGPSYNEQYF
CDR3nt: TGTGCCACCTCAACTAGCGGGCCTTCCTACAATGAGCAGTACTTC
v_gene: TRBV28
abundance: .
d_gene: TRBD2
j_gene: TRBJ2-7

CDR3aa: CASRNSGSSYNEQFF
CDR3nt: TGTGCCAGCAGAAACAGCGGGAGCTCCTACAATGAGCAGTTCTTC
v_gene: TRBV6-2/TRBV6-3
abundance: .
d_gene: TRBD2
j_gene: TRBJ2-1

CDR3aa: CASSPGSPTDTQYF
CDR3nt: TGTGCCAGCAGCCCCGGTAGCCCCACAGATACGCAGTATTTT
v_gene: TRBV13
abundance: few
d_gene: .
j_gene: TRBJ2-3

CDR3aa: CSAGRGRSWTTTYNEQFF
CDR3nt: TGCAGTGCTGGACGGGGTCGGTCGTGGACTACCACCTACAATGAGCAGTTCTTC
v_gene: TRBV20-1
abundance: .
d_gene: .
j_gene: TRBJ2-1

CDR3aa: CSASLGFAAFF
CDR3nt: TGCAGTGCTAGCTTAGGGTTCGCAGCTTTCTTT
v_gene: TRBV20-1
abundance: .
d_gene: .
j_gene: TRBJ1-1

CDR3aa: CASSQAASNEKLFF
CDR3nt: TGTGCCAGCAGCCAGGCAGCCTCTAATGAAAAACTGTTTTTT
v_gene: TRBV7-2
abundance: .
d_gene: .
j_gene: TRBJ1-4

CDR3aa: CASSSIGTGYTEAFF
CDR3nt: TGTGCCAGCAGTTCAATCGGGACAGGTTACACTGAAGCTTTCTTT
v_gene: TRBV27
abundance: .
d_gene: TRBD1
j_gene: TRBJ1-1

CDR3aa: CASSLAGGRTSGVNEQYF
CDR3nt: TGCGCCAGCAGCTTGGCCGGAGGTCGGACCTCCGGCGTGAATGAGCAGTACTTC
v_gene: TRBV5-1
abundance: .
d_gene: .
j_gene: TRBJ2-7

CDR3aa: CASRPHGPYYEQYF
CDR3nt: TGTGCCAGCAGACCCCATGGGCCCTACTACGAGCAGTACTTC
v_gene: TRBV25-1
abundance: .
d_gene: .
j_gene: TRBJ2-7

CDR3aa: CSAVPGGSYEQYF
CDR3nt: TGCAGTGCCGTACCGGGGGGGTCGTACGAGCAGTACTTC
v_gene: TRBV20-1
abundance: .
d_gene: TRBD2
j_gene: TRBJ2-7

CDR3aa: CASSIPGLGVNEQYF
CDR3nt: TGTGCCAGCAGCATACCGGGACTAGGCGTAAATGAGCAGTACTTC
v_gene: TRBV7-3
abundance: .
d_gene: TRBD2
j_gene: TRBJ2-5

CDR3aa: CATSRAGAGSMNTEAFF
CDR3nt: TGTGCCACCAGCAGAGCGGGCGCGGGATCCATGAACACTGAAGCTTTCTTT
v_gene: TRBV15
abundance: once
d_gene: .
j_gene: TRBJ1-1

CDR3aa: CASSPQGLAGQDAQYF
CDR3nt: TGTGCCAGCAGTCCCCAGGGACTAGCGGGTCAGGATGCGCAGTATTTT
v_gene: TRBV12-3/TRBV12-4
abundance: .
d_gene: TRBD2
j_gene: TRBJ2-3

CDR3aa: CASSELGAGEQFF
CDR3nt: TGTGCCAGCAGTGAATTAGGCGCCGGTGAGCAGTTCTTC
v_gene: TRBV2
abundance: .
d_gene: .
j_gene: TRBJ2-1

CDR3aa: CASSSYQENEQFF
CDR3nt: TGTGCCAGCAGTTCCTATCAGGAGAATGAGCAGTTCTTC
v_gene: TRBV27
abundance: few
d_gene: .
j_gene: TRBJ2-1

CDR3aa: CASSSPIWSSGKNILYF
CDR3nt: TGTGCCAGCAGCTCCCCGATATGGTCTAGCGGGAAAAACATTCTGTACTTC
v_gene: TRBV11-2
abundance: few
d_gene: TRBD2
j_gene: TRBJ2-4

CDR3aa: CAGSLGNEQFF
CDR3nt: TGTGCCGGGAGTCTGGGCAATGAGCAGTTCTTC
v_gene: TRBV30
abundance: .
d_gene: .
j_gene: TRBJ2-1

CDR3aa: CASSRGQPYNEQYF
CDR3nt: TGTGCCAGCAGCCGAGGACAGCCCTACAATGAGCAGTACTTC
v_gene: TRBV11-1
abundance: .
d_gene: .
j_gene: TRBJ2-7

CDR3aa: CASSGRASMDEQYF
CDR3nt: TGCGCCAGCAGCGGGCGGGCCTCCATGGACGAGCAGTACTTC
v_gene: TRBV5-1
abundance: once
d_gene: .
j_gene: TRBJ2-7

CDR3aa: CASSEEAADYGYTF
CDR3nt: TGTGCCAGCAGTGAAGAGGCAGCAGACTATGGCTACACCTTC
v_gene: TRBV6-1
abundance: few
d_gene: .
j_gene: TRBJ1-2

CDR3aa: CASSQDDGSKQFF
CDR3nt: TGTGCCAGCAGCCAAGATGATGGTAGTAAGCAGTTCTTC
v_gene: TRBV4-2
abundance: .
d_gene: .
j_gene: TRBJ2-1

CDR3aa: CASSWGRQGYEAFF
CDR3nt: TGTGCCAGCAGTTGGGGCAGGCAGGGGTATGAAGCTTTCTTT
v_gene: TRBV6-5
abundance: few
d_gene: .
j_gene: TRBJ1-1

CDR3aa: CASSAQLGREETQYF
CDR3nt: TGTGCCAGCAGCGCACAACTAGGGAGGGAAGAGACCCAGTACTTC
v_gene: TRBV2
abundance: .
d_gene: TRBD2
j_gene: TRBJ2-5

CDR3aa: CSARDGKRQETQFF
CDR3nt: TGCAGTGCTAGAGACGGAAAGCGCCAAGAGACCCAGTTCTTC
v_gene: TRBV20-1
abundance: .
d_gene: .
j_gene: TRBJ2-1

CDR3aa: CSARSGQAPNQPQHF
CDR3nt: TGCAGTGCTAGATCAGGACAGGCCCCGAATCAGCCCCAGCATTTT
v_gene: TRBV20-1
abundance: .
d_gene: TRBD1
j_gene: TRBJ1-5

CDR3aa: CSARGQGNSYEQYF
CDR3nt: TGCAGTGCTAGGGGACAGGGGAACTCATACGAGCAGTACTTC
v_gene: TRBV20-1
abundance: few
d_gene: TRBD1
j_gene: TRBJ2-7

CDR3aa: CASSQQQALESGELFF
CDR3nt: TGCGCCAGCAGCCAACAACAGGCGCTTGAGTCCGGGGAGCTGTTTTTT
v_gene: TRBV4-3
abundance: .
d_gene: .
j_gene: TRBJ2-2

CDR3aa: CSARSLVSYEQYF
CDR3nt: TGCAGTGCTAGAAGTCTAGTGAGCTACGAGCAGTACTTC
v_gene: TRBV20-1
abundance: .
d_gene: .
j_gene: TRBJ2-7

CDR3aa: CSARDLVGLNNSPLHF
CDR3nt: TGCAGTGCTAGAGATCTAGTGGGGCTCAATAATTCACCCCTCCACTTT
v_gene: TRBV20-1
abundance: .
d_gene: .
j_gene: TRBJ1-6